The 9 T cell receptor beta chains reported below all come from one sample, sequenced in a study of blood T cell repertoires in COVID-19 (dated by TCRdb to 2019 to 2021). Library preparation used the immunoSEQ multiplex PCR assay. As stored in TCRdb, this immuneACCESS dataset retains in-frame rearrangements with V and J assigned. A fraction of the clones does not appear; measured against another copy, unresolved V genes explain less than half of the discrepancy, and the remainder lacks a known reason. For this sample there are 220,000 or so clones; over 80% appear just once. The ten largest clonotypes hold approximately 6.5% of the sample. Input material: PBMCs or T cells enriched from blood (not recorded which). The receptors derive from a woman between 40 and 55 years old who had recovered from COVID-19.

The DNA of the CDR3 is TGTGCCAGCAGCTTTTGGCAGGGGGCTGGCGCTGAAGCTTTCTTT. It encodes CASSFWQGAGAEAFF. The gene calls are TRBV7-2 and TRBJ1-1; 8 bases align to TRBD1. V was pared by 3 bases and J by 6 bases, with 9 bases of the junction left unmatched. CDR3 size: 15 residues. The germline CDR1 and CDR2 sequences are SGHTA and FQGNSA.

The chain employs TRBV20-1 and TRBJ2-1; weak D call: TRBD2 (6 bases). This CDR3 is 14 amino acids long. Germline V gene sequence: CDR1 DFQATT, CDR2 SNEGSKA (reference sequence). Trimming removed 3 bases from V and 0 bases from J, with 9 bases in between. The CDR3 is CSASNGSSYNEQFF. CDR3 coding DNA: TGCAGTGCTAGTAACGGGAGCTCCTACAATGAGCAGTTCTTC.

V and J are TRBV28 and TRBJ1-2; 7 bases agree with TRBD1. There are 13 residues in the CDR3. Unmatched junction bases numbered 10, after V lost 10 bases and J lost 5 bases. CDR1 and CDR2 (germline): MDHEN, SYDVKM. In DNA, the CDR3 is TGTGCCACCAGACAGGGCCCTGGGTATGGCTACACCTTC. This codes for CATRQGPGYGYTF.

The chain is built from TRBV28 and TRBJ1-5; a weak D match, TRBD1 (5 bases). There are 14 residues in the CDR3. Trimming removed 3 bases from V and 6 bases from J, with 12 bases in between. The germline V gene encodes CDR1 MDHEN and CDR2 SYDVKM. CDR3 sequence: CASSFWGESQPQHF. CDR3 nucleotides: TGTGCCAGCAGTTTTTGGGGGGAGAGTCAGCCCCAGCATTTT. Together with reference TRBV28 and TRBJ1-5, the CDR3 gives the full variable domain: DVKVTQSSRYLVKRTGEKVFLECVQDMDHENMFWYRQDPGLGLRLIYFSYDVKMKEKGDIPEGYSVSREKKERFSLILESASTNQTSMYLCASSFWGESQPQHFGDGTRLSIL.

J is TRBJ1-2 and V is TRBV14, with D unclear. With 1 base removed from V and 2 bases from J, the gap between germline ends came to 5 bases. Germline V gene data show CDR1 as SGHDN and CDR2 as FVKESK. The CDR3 extends over 13 amino acids. The CDR3 region is CASSQGQNYGYTF. CDR3 nucleotide sequence: TGTGCCAGCAGCCAAGGGCAGAACTATGGCTACACCTTC.

The rearrangement joins TRBV21-1 to TRBJ2-7; the D call in the table, TRBD2, was not verified against the DNA. TRBV21-1 counts as a pseudogene. There are 17 residues in the CDR3. The DNA of the CDR3 is TGTGCCAGCAGCAAGTCCGCTGCCGCGGGGAGAATCTACGAGCAGTACGTC. This translates into CASSKSAAAGRIYEQYV.

This chain connects TRBV5-1 to TRBJ2-3, with D maybe TRBD2 (5 bases). The V end lost 2 bases, the J end lost 6 bases, and 13 bases lay between the germline ends. The germline V gene has CDR1 SGHRS and CDR2 YFSETQ. The CDR3 length is 14 residues. The CDR3 protein is CASSLRGSADTQYF. CDR3 DNA sequence: TGCGCCAGCAGCTTAAGAGGGAGCGCTGATACGCAGTATTTT.

The chain joins TRBV5-1 to TRBJ1-4; 9 bases are shared with TRBD1. The junction had 5 bases not matched to a gene; V was cut back by 0 bases and J by 8 bases. The CDR3 contains 15 residues. CDR1 and CDR2 (germline): SGHRS, YFSETQ. The CDR3 region has the DNA TGCGCCAGCAGCTTGGTTGGGACAGGGAGCGAAAAACTGTTTTTT. Translating gives CASSLVGTGSEKLFF.

The gene calls are TRBV19 and TRBJ1-4; D is unresolved. The germline V and J ends were trimmed by 10 bases and 11 bases, with 23 bases remaining between them. The V gene's germline CDR1 is LNHDA and CDR2 SQIVND (reference sequence). CDR3 length: 14 amino acids. CDR3 in DNA: TGTGCCACCGAGGAGGTAGGGCCAAGAGGGAAACTGTTTTTT. As protein: CATEEVGPRGKLFF. The full variable domain, in which reference TRBV19 and TRBJ1-4 provide the parts outside the CDR3, is DGGITQSPKYLFRKEGQNVTLSCEQNLNHDAMYWYRQDPGQGLRLIYYSQIVNDFQKGDIAEGYSVSREKKESFPLTVTSAQKNPTAFYLCATEEVGPRGKLFFGSGTQLSVL.